This TCR beta chain was identified in a study of OX40 agonist ivuxolimab in advanced cancers. Study in general: Three partial responders included one hepatocellular carcinoma patient and two cutaneous melanoma patients.

V was trimmed by 2 bases and J by 0 bases, leaving 17 bases between them. Germline assignment: CDR1 MGHRA and CDR2 YSYEKL. CDR3 length: 17 amino acids. The data were produced by immunoSEQ multiplex PCR, yet TCRdb's version contains in-frame clones alone and is incomplete. The sample yields tens of thousands of clones, around 94% seen once. Note on this clone: Its target is not known.

Whole-study results and caveats: In general, CD8+ T cells held more expanded clones than CD4+ did, on average.

This clonotype was obtained from an adult with an advanced solid tumor such as melanoma, head and neck, liver or kidney cancer. Sequences were derived from CD4+ or CD8+ T cells sorted from blood, sampled in a trial of the OX40 agonist ivuxolimab. The chain carries TRBV4-1 and TRBJ2-7, with D perhaps matching TRBD2 (6 bases). The CDR3 coding sequence is TGCGCCAGCAGCCAAATCGGGGCAGGACTAAGCTCCTACGAGCAGTACTTC. Encoded protein: CASSQIGAGLSSYEQYF.